Sequencing of this T cell receptor (beta chain) was carried out in a study of human T cells and chemical hapten exposure (dated by TCRdb to 2020 to 2023). Background on the whole study: Libraries were pooled for sequencing, and per-sample TCR yields varied mainly because of small differences in library volumes within the pool. The study tracked peripheral blood TCR repertoire changes in vivo during primary and secondary sensitization to the hapten diphenylcyclopropenone (DPC) in alopecia patients. Each blood RNA sample was used to sequence both TCR alpha and TCR beta chains. Paper-wide results and their limitations: After repeated subsampling, the strength of the expansion versus patch-test correlation and the threshold at which it became significant changed. No change with DPC sensitization was found in the number of TCRs above 1 in 1000 frequency, and no evidence of global repertoire structure alterations was found.

At least ten counts were recorded for this clonotype. Which antigen it targets is not known. Within one base of it there is no much larger clone, and no base qualities were kept. V is cut by 5 bases and J by 8 bases, and the space between the germline ends is 12 bases. Including cysteine and phenylalanine, the CDR3 has 13 amino acids. CDR3 DNA is the only sequence kept; it has 39 bases, read in frame from the first base. CDR1 and CDR2, per the germline V gene, are SGHDN and FVKESK. The protocol used for the library was RACE. The reads were generated on a NextSeq 500. Library preparation attached unique molecular identifiers to individual cDNA molecules for quantitative, reproducible TCR counting. The authors' analysis ran thus. Samples had a median of approximately 96,000 TCRs, with a range from 23,224 to 690,600. The Decombinator software suite was used to annotate V, J and CDR3 in the TCR reads. For PS versus PT1 abundance plots, all samples were subsampled to the same number of TCRs (28,000). Expanded TCRs were defined as absent before sensitization and observed at least eight times at the 2-week time point. The public reads were reanalyzed by TCRdb: fastp trimming at Q25, MiXCR alignment, in-frame beta chains only. Rows with a matching CDR3 protein are joined into one entry that keeps the most common DNA and genes. The V and J calls come from TCRdb's annotation, not from the publication. This sample holds 70,000 to 85,000 distinct CDR3 sequences; under 10% were observed only once. The top ten clones comprise over 1.5% of the sample.

The label giving this sample's time point can be read as: healthy volunteer bleed at 6 weeks. Total RNA was extracted from unfractionated whole blood collected in Tempus Blood RNA tubes. As TCR sequencing controls, several healthy volunteers were used, with blood taken at day 0, 2 weeks and 6 weeks. The rearranged segments are TRBV14 and TRBJ1-4; the D gene identity is not certain. The receptor was derived from a male donor in good health. Some clones in this sample may be carry-over from other donors' samples. The sample comprised whole blood. The DNA sequence is given as TGTGCCAGCAGCTTAGCGGGTCGGGAAAAACTGTTTTTT. Its protein product is CASSLAGREKLFF.